This is a list of T cell receptor beta chains from one sample in a study of shared clonotypes between healthy human individuals. Measured with immunoSEQ multiplex PCR; TCRdb has only the in-frame clones, and not every one. This table has approximately 250,000 clones, approximately 70% appearing once. Material: memory CD4+ T cells sorted from blood. These receptors were collected from a man aged 30-40 years in good health. Both conserved end residues are part of each CDR3. Fields, in order: J gene, CDR3 length, V gene, D gene, clone size, CDR3 DNA, CDR3 protein. The D gene is left open where the match is weak. For some rows the clone size is stated as once, few or many, or as a class when expanded; others skip it.

j_call: TRBJ2-4; cdr3_length: 14; v_call: TRBV27; d_call: .; clone_size: .; cdr3_nt: TGTGCCAGCGCTCCCCAGATAGCCAAAAACATTCAGTACTTC; cdr3_aa: CASAPQIAKNIQYF
j_call: TRBJ1-1; cdr3_length: 14; v_call: TRBV27; d_call: TRBD1; clone_size: .; cdr3_nt: TGTGCCAGCAGTTTCAGGGGGCGATACACTGAAGCTTTCTTT; cdr3_aa: CASSFRGRYTEAFF
j_call: TRBJ2-1; cdr3_length: 13; v_call: TRBV19; d_call: .; clone_size: .; cdr3_nt: TGTGCCAGTAGTTCTGCAGCGGGTTATGAGCAGTTCTTC; cdr3_aa: CASSSAAGYEQFF
j_call: TRBJ1-1; cdr3_length: 14; v_call: TRBV5-1; d_call: TRBD1; clone_size: .; cdr3_nt: TGCGCCAGCAGCAGGGGACAGACGAACACTGAAGCTTTCTTT; cdr3_aa: CASSRGQTNTEAFF
j_call: TRBJ2-2; cdr3_length: 16; v_call: TRBV10-3; d_call: .; clone_size: few; cdr3_nt: TGTGCCATCAGTGTGTCTGGTCAGGGAACCCCCGGGGAGCTGTTTTTT; cdr3_aa: CAISVSGQGTPGELFF
j_call: TRBJ2-5; cdr3_length: 15; v_call: TRBV28; d_call: TRBD2; clone_size: .; cdr3_nt: TGTGCCAGCAGTTTCGTTGCGGGAGGTGTGGAGACCCAGTACTTC; cdr3_aa: CASSFVAGGVETQYF
j_call: TRBJ1-1; cdr3_length: 14; v_call: TRBV5-5; d_call: .; clone_size: .; cdr3_nt: TGTGCCAGCAGCTTGCAACACCTGAACACTGAAGCTTTCTTT; cdr3_aa: CASSLQHLNTEAFF
j_call: TRBJ1-2; cdr3_length: 15; v_call: TRBV6-1; d_call: .; clone_size: .; cdr3_nt: TGTGCCAGCAGTAAGCCGGGAGTGGGGAACTATGGCTACACCTTC; cdr3_aa: CASSKPGVGNYGYTF
j_call: TRBJ2-7; cdr3_length: 13; v_call: TRBV6-5; d_call: TRBD2; clone_size: once; cdr3_nt: TGTGCCAGCAGTAACGCGGGAGTCTACGAGCAGTACTTC; cdr3_aa: CASSNAGVYEQYF
j_call: TRBJ2-7; cdr3_length: 15; v_call: TRBV28; d_call: TRBD2; clone_size: .; cdr3_nt: TGTGCCAGCAGACCAACGGGGGGACCCAGCTACGAGCAGTACTTC; cdr3_aa: CASRPTGGPSYEQYF
j_call: TRBJ2-7; cdr3_length: 14; v_call: TRBV19; d_call: TRBD2; clone_size: .; cdr3_nt: TGTGCCAGTAGTAAAACTAGCGGGAGAGGTGAGCAGTACTTC; cdr3_aa: CASSKTSGRGEQYF
j_call: TRBJ2-7; cdr3_length: 16; v_call: TRBV7-2; d_call: TRBD2; clone_size: .; cdr3_nt: TGTGCCAGCAGCCTGGGACTAGCGGGAGTTGGGTACGAGCAGTACTTC; cdr3_aa: CASSLGLAGVGYEQYF
j_call: TRBJ2-7; cdr3_length: 13; v_call: TRBV5-1; d_call: TRBD1; clone_size: .; cdr3_nt: TGCGCCAGCAGCTGGGGGACAGGTTACGAGCAGTACTTC; cdr3_aa: CASSWGTGYEQYF
j_call: TRBJ2-1; cdr3_length: 15; v_call: TRBV18; d_call: .; clone_size: few; cdr3_nt: TGTGCCAGCTCACCACCGGGCAGGGTCCGGAATGAGCAGTTCTTC; cdr3_aa: CASSPPGRVRNEQFF
j_call: TRBJ1-1; cdr3_length: 14; v_call: TRBV5-1; d_call: .; clone_size: few; cdr3_nt: TGCGCCAGCAGCCGAGGACAGTCTAACACTGAAGCTTTCTTT; cdr3_aa: CASSRGQSNTEAFF
j_call: TRBJ1-4; cdr3_length: 16; v_call: TRBV13; d_call: .; clone_size: .; cdr3_nt: TGTGCCAGCAGCAGACGGGACCTCGGAACTAATGAAAAACTGTTTTTT; cdr3_aa: CASSRRDLGTNEKLFF
j_call: TRBJ2-5; cdr3_length: 13; v_call: TRBV10-1; d_call: .; clone_size: .; cdr3_nt: TGCGCCAGCAGTGGAGGAGGGGTTGAGACCCAGTACTTC; cdr3_aa: CASSGGGVETQYF
j_call: TRBJ2-1; cdr3_length: 13; v_call: TRBV7-3; d_call: .; clone_size: .; cdr3_nt: TGTGCCAGCAGCAAGGGACTTATATATGAGCAGTTCTTC; cdr3_aa: CASSKGLIYEQFF
j_call: TRBJ2-7; cdr3_length: 13; v_call: TRBV28; d_call: TRBD1; clone_size: few; cdr3_nt: TGTGCCAGCAGCGCCGGGACAGTCAACGAGCAGTACTTC; cdr3_aa: CASSAGTVNEQYF
j_call: TRBJ1-1; cdr3_length: 13; v_call: TRBV7-2; d_call: TRBD1; clone_size: once; cdr3_nt: TGTGCCAGCAGCTTAGGCCCGGACAGGGAAGCTTTCTTT; cdr3_aa: CASSLGPDREAFF
j_call: TRBJ2-3; cdr3_length: 17; v_call: TRBV11-2; d_call: .; clone_size: .; cdr3_nt: TGTGCCAGCAGCCCCAGGCCGGGTTCATTGGGCACAGATACGCAGTATTTT; cdr3_aa: CASSPRPGSLGTDTQYF
j_call: TRBJ2-2; cdr3_length: 17; v_call: TRBV4-3; d_call: .; clone_size: few; cdr3_nt: TGCGCCAGCAGCCAAGCTCCCGGTGCGTTTGGTACCGGGGAGCTGTTTTTT; cdr3_aa: CASSQAPGAFGTGELFF